This is a list of T cell receptor beta chains from one sample in a study of identical twins. TCRdb reanalysed the 5' RACE reads using MiXCR and keeps one entry per CDR3 protein. The repertoire includes approximately 1.8 million distinct CDR3 sequences, more than 30% of them detected once, and 0.25% to 0.3% sits in the top ten. The source material was cord blood. The receptors originated from a newborn girl in good health. Each CDR3 is given with its conserved first and last residue. A D gene is named only where the DNA matches it firmly. Clone size appears in some rows only: once, few, many, or a class for an expanded clone.

V gene	D gene	clone size	J gene	CDR3 length	CDR3 DNA	CDR3 protein
TRBV7-9	TRBD2	-	TRBJ2-5	14	TGTGCCAGCAGCCAACTAGCGTTACAAGAGACCCAGTACTTC	CASSQLALQETQYF
TRBV5-1	TRBD1	few	TRBJ2-1	15	TGCGCCAGCAGCCCATACAGGGGGAGCTACAATGAGCAGTTCTTC	CASSPYRGSYNEQFF
TRBV5-1	TRBD2	-	TRBJ2-2	15	TGCGCCAGCAGCTTATACGGGGGGTACACCGGGGAGCTGTTTTTT	CASSLYGGYTGELFF
TRBV12-3/TRBV12-4	-	many	TRBJ2-6	15	TGTGCCAGCAGTTTATCCAGGGCTGGGGCCAACGTCCTGACTTTC	CASSLSRAGANVLTF
TRBV2	TRBD1	-	TRBJ1-4	12	TGTGCCAGTACAGGGGGTACTGAAAAACTGTTTTTT	CASTGGTEKLFF
TRBV9	TRBD1	few	TRBJ1-2	14	TGTGCCAGCAGCGTAGCGGGACAGTTAGATGGCTACACCTTC	CASSVAGQLDGYTF
TRBV20-1	-	-	TRBJ1-1	14	TGCAGTGCTAGAGATATAAGGGGTGGCACTGAAGCTTTCTTT	CSARDIRGGTEAFF
TRBV20-1	TRBD2	few	TRBJ2-3	16	TGCAGTGCTAGAGGGACTAGCGGGAGGGAGGGAGATACGCAGTATTTT	CSARGTSGREGDTQYF
TRBV10-2	TRBD1	few	TRBJ2-3	20	TGCGCCAGCAGTGAGGGTATGGGACAGGCTATCAAGTGGGGCACAGATACGCAGTATTTT	CASSEGMGQAIKWGTDTQYF
TRBV24-1	-	-	TRBJ2-3	16	TGTGCCACCAGTGATTCGGACAGAACTAGCACAGATACGCAGTATTTT	CATSDSDRTSTDTQYF
TRBV10-1	-	-	TRBJ2-3	13	TGCGCCAGCAGTGAAGCCGAAGCAGATACGCAGTATTTT	CASSEAEADTQYF
TRBV7-2	TRBD2	few	TRBJ2-5	16	TGTGCCAGCAGCTTATCAAGCGGGGGTCTACAAGAGACCCAGTACTTC	CASSLSSGGLQETQYF